These 4 T cell receptor beta chains share one sample of origin, sequenced in a study of cytomegalovirus exposure and HLA in healthy donors. Measured with immunoSEQ multiplex PCR; TCRdb has only the in-frame clones, and not every one. Among about 200,000 clones, around 88% were seen once, and the ten largest hold 2.9%. Source material: PBMCs. The receptors here all came from a woman aged 18-29 years in good health and CMV-seronegative.

The CDR3 here is CASSFVQGNYGYTF. In DNA, the CDR3 is TGTGCCAGCAGCTTTGTTCAGGGAAACTATGGCTACACCTTC. The chain couples TRBV5-4 to TRBJ1-2; D is perhaps TRBD1 (5 bases). Germline V CDR1 and CDR2: SGHNT, YYREEE (reference sequence). Between the trimmed V and J ends, which lost 2 bases and 2 bases, there was a span of 10 bases. The CDR3 spans 14 residues.

This clone was counted a few times. The genes are TRBV19 and TRBJ1-2; no clear D. Trimming took 7 bases from V and 1 from J, leaving 4 bases between them. CDR1 and CDR2 (germline): LNHDA, SQIVND (reference sequence). This CDR3 contains 11 residues. CDR3 bases: TGTGCCAGTACCAATAACTATGGCTACACCTTC. Protein: CASTNNYGYTF.

This chain links TRBV28 with TRBJ2-7, with a possible D match to TRBD1 (6 bases). CDR3 length: 14 residues. Trimming left V 2 bases short and J 3 bases short, with 11 bases between. CDR1 is MDHEN, CDR2 SYDVKM, per germline. CDR3: CASSLPGQNYEQYF. The CDR3 DNA sequence: TGTGCCAGCAGTTTACCAGGACAGAACTACGAGCAGTACTTC.

The chain combines TRBV30 with TRBJ2-1; 10 nucleotides match TRBD1. CDR1 is GTSNPN and CDR2 is SVGIG in the germline V gene (reference sequence). After removal of 4 bases from V and 4 bases from J, the junction contained 4 bases not matched to a gene. This CDR3 has 14 amino acids. The CDR3 protein is CAWTRTGGYNEQFF. In nucleotides, the CDR3 is TGTGCCTGGACCCGGACAGGGGGATACAATGAGCAGTTCTTC. Full variable domain (remainder filled in from reference TRBV30 and TRBJ2-1): SQTIHQWPATLVQPVGSPLSLECTVEGTSNPNLYWYRQAAGRGLQLLFYSVGIGQISSEVPQNLSASRPQDRQFILSSKKLLLSDSGFYLCAWTRTGGYNEQFFGPGTRLTVL.